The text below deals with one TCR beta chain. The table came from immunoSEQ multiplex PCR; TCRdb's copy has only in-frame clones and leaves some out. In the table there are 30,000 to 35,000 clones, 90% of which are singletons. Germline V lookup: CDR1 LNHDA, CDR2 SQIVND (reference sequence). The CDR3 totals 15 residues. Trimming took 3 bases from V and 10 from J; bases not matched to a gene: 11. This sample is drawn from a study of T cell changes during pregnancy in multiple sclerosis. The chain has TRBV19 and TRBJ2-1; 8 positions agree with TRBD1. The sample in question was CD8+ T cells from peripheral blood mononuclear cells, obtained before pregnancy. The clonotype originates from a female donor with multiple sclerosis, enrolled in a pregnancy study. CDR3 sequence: CASSILQGATKEQFF. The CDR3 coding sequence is TGTGCCAGTAGTATTTTGCAGGGGGCCACGAAGGAGCAGTTCTTC.